What follows are 31 T cell receptor beta chains derived from one specimen sequenced in a study of cytomegalovirus exposure and HLA in healthy donors. Primers for the PCR totalled 60 Vbeta and 13 Jbeta. TCRdb's table, derived via immunoSEQ multiplex PCR, lists solely in-frame clones and lacks some. Its listing shows 150,000 or so clones. The specimen was PBMCs. Source of these receptors: a man aged 18 to 29 in good health and CMV-seronegative.

The J gene is TRBJ2-3, the V gene TRBV19; 8 nucleotides agree with TRBD1. V dropped 7 bases and J dropped 0; count of bases not matched to a gene: 9. Germline V gives CDR1 LNHDA, CDR2 SQIVND (reference sequence). This CDR3 spans 16 amino acids. This CDR3 reads CASITQGASSTDTQYF. CDR3 nucleotide sequence: TGTGCCAGTATCACCCAGGGGGCCTCTAGCACAGATACGCAGTATTTT.

V usage is TRBV10-3 and J usage is TRBJ1-5, with D perhaps TRBD1 (5 bases). The length of the CDR3 is 15 residues. Germline CDR1 and CDR2: ENHRY and SYGVKD. Trimming left V 4 bases short and J 4 bases short, with 14 bases between. The CDR3 DNA is TGTGCCATCAGTGGGAATCAGGGAGGAAATCAGCCCCAGCATTTT. Translation gives CAISGNQGGNQPQHF.

For this clone: Other DNA sequences from this sample encode an identical CDR3 as well. The chain has TRBV7-9 and TRBJ1-4; TRBD1 aligns across 11 bases. Germline V lookup: CDR1 SEHNR, CDR2 FQNEAQ (reference sequence). The CDR3 covers 15 residues. Trimming cost V 5 bases and J 5 bases; bases outside gene matches: 4. The CDR3 loop is CASSLGQGVNEKLFF. The CDR3 region has the DNA TGTGCCAGCAGCCTGGGACAGGGGGTAAATGAAAAACTGTTTTTT.

V and J are TRBV9 and TRBJ2-7; possible D gene TRBD2, 6 bases. This CDR3 contains 12 residues. From germline, CDR1 is SGDLS and CDR2 YYNGEE. The V gene lost 0 bases and the J gene lost 7 bases, with 8 bases spanning the gap. The CDR3 region has the DNA TGTGCCAGCAGCGTAGAGGCGGGGGAGCAGTACTTC. Its protein is CASSVEAGEQYF. The full variable domain, with the rest looked up from reference TRBV9 and TRBJ2-7, is DSGVTQTPKHLITATGQRVTLRCSPRSGDLSVYWYQQSLDQGLQFLIQYYNGEERAKGNILERFSAQQFPDLHSELNLSSLELGDSALYFCASSVEAGEQYFGPGTRLTVT.

The CDR3 here is CASMVWQGNTEAFF. The CDR3 bases are TGTGCCAGCATGGTCTGGCAGGGGAACACTGAAGCTTTCTTT. V and J are TRBV28 and TRBJ1-1, with a possible D match to TRBD1 (5 bases). The CDR3 has 14 amino acids. V gave up 7 bases and J gave up 1 base, with 13 bases separating them. Germline loops: CDR1 MDHEN, CDR2 SYDVKM.

The genes are TRBV4-1 and TRBJ2-1, with 10 bases aligning to TRBD2. Losses at the gene ends were 0 bases for V and 10 bases for J; bases not matched to a gene: 12. CDR3 length: 17 amino acids. CDR1 is MGHRA, CDR2 YSYEKL, per germline. The CDR3, as DNA: TGCGCCAGCAGCCAAGATGTGGCTAGCGGGGGAGGAGGGGAGCAGTTCTTC. Amino acid sequence: CASSQDVASGGGGEQFF.

The V and J genes are TRBV9 and TRBJ2-2, with D maybe TRBD2 (5 bases). Germline lookup yields CDR1 SGDLS and CDR2 YYNGEE. The CDR3 has 17 residues. The V gene lost 3 bases and the J gene lost 8 bases, with 23 bases spanning the gap. The DNA for the CDR3 is TGTGCCAGCAGCGCACTCCCGAGTGCCACCATAGCGGGGGAGCTGTTTTTT. Its protein is CASSALPSATIAGELFF. The full variable domain, completed using reference TRBV9 and TRBJ2-2, is DSGVTQTPKHLITATGQRVTLRCSPRSGDLSVYWYQQSLDQGLQFLIQYYNGEERAKGNILERFSAQQFPDLHSELNLSSLELGDSALYFCASSALPSATIAGELFFGEGSRLTVL.

This rearrangement joins TRBV6-5 to TRBJ2-1, with 9 positions matching TRBD1. V lost 6 bases to trimming and J lost 4 bases; unmatched junction nucleotides: 7. Germline V gene lookup returns CDR1 MNHEY and CDR2 SVGAGI. The CDR3 is 15 residues long. CDR3 amino acids: CASRDPGQGYNEQFF. CDR3 coding DNA: TGTGCCAGCAGGGATCCGGGACAGGGTTACAATGAGCAGTTCTTC.

CDR3 sequence reads: CASSLVVFEKLFF. The CDR3 DNA follows: TGTGCCAGCAGCTTAGTAGTGTTTGAAAAACTGTTTTTT. V usage is TRBV7-2 and J usage is TRBJ1-4; D gene ambiguous. The germline CDR1 and CDR2 sequences are SGHTA and FQGNSA. V was clipped by 1 base and J by 7 bases, with 7 bases between them. This CDR3 contains 13 residues.

The chain is built from TRBV9 and TRBJ2-7; 10 nucleotides align to TRBD1. The V and J ends lost 3 bases and 0 bases, in that order; junction bases with no gene match: 3. CDR3 length equals 15 residues. Germline V CDR1 and CDR2: SGDLS, YYNGEE. CDR3 loop: CASSEGQGSSYEQYF. The CDR3 DNA sequence: TGTGCCAGCAGCGAGGGACAGGGGTCCTCCTACGAGCAGTACTTC. Variable domain in full (rest from reference TRBV9 and TRBJ2-7): DSGVTQTPKHLITATGQRVTLRCSPRSGDLSVYWYQQSLDQGLQFLIQYYNGEERAKGNILERFSAQQFPDLHSELNLSSLELGDSALYFCASSEGQGSSYEQYFGPGTRLTVT.

V usage is TRBV5-1 and J usage is TRBJ1-5, with a weak D call TRBD1 (5 bases). The CDR3 is made up of 14 amino acids. The V and J ends lost 6 bases and 2 bases respectively, with 12 bases between them. CDR1 and CDR2 from the germline V gene are SGHRS and YFSETQ. The CDR3: CASIKRGGNQPQHF. The CDR3 DNA sequence: TGCGCCAGCATAAAAAGGGGTGGCAATCAGCCCCAGCATTTT. Based on the CDR3 plus reference TRBV5-1 and TRBJ1-5, the full variable domain is KAGVTQTPRYLIKTRGQQVTLSCSPISGHRSVSWYQQTPGQGLQFLFEYFSETQRNKGNFPGRFSGRQFSNSRSEMNVSTLELGDSALYLCASIKRGGNQPQHFGDGTRLSIL.

The rearrangement joins TRBV2 to TRBJ2-1; 9 positions agree with TRBD2. The CDR3 runs 16 residues. In germline, CDR1 is SNHLY, CDR2 FYNNEI. With 6 bases clipped from V and 2 bases from J, the junction kept 8 bases outside the gene matches. The CDR3, as DNA: TGTGCCAGCAGGAAACGACTAGCGGAGGCCTACAATGAGCAGTTCTTC. This gives the protein CASRKRLAEAYNEQFF.

V and J are TRBV6-1 and TRBJ1-1; D ambiguous. Trimming shortened V by 0 bases and J by 4 bases, and 12 bases separated the two germline ends. Germline CDR1 reads MNHNS; CDR2 reads SASEGT. CDR3 length equals 15 residues. CDR3 in amino acids: CASSEADGEGTEAFF. In DNA, the CDR3 is TGTGCCAGCAGTGAAGCTGACGGGGAAGGCACTGAAGCTTTCTTT.

The V call is TRBV9, the J call TRBJ2-3; 10 bases map to TRBD2. This CDR3 has 14 amino acids. In germline, CDR1 is SGDLS, CDR2 YYNGEE. Trimming removed 4 bases from V and 1 base from J; junction bases left unmatched: 0. The CDR3 bases are TGTGCCAGCAGCCTAGCGGGGGGCACAGATACGCAGTATTTT. As protein: CASSLAGGTDTQYF.

V is TRBV7-9 and J is TRBJ1-4; D unresolved. V lost 5 bases to trimming and J lost 5 bases, with 9 bases between them. This CDR3 region has 13 residues. Germline assignment: CDR1 SEHNR and CDR2 FQNEAQ (reference sequence). The CDR3 region is CASSADTNEKLFF. Written as DNA, the CDR3 is TGTGCCAGCAGCGCCGACACGAATGAAAAACTGTTTTTT.

V and J are TRBV4-1 and TRBJ2-6; a weak D match, TRBD1 (6 bases). The CDR3 has 18 amino acids. V was clipped by 0 bases and J by 0 bases, with 12 bases between them. Germline V lookup: CDR1 MGHRA, CDR2 YSYEKL. CDR3 in DNA: TGCGCCAGCAGCCAAGATATGACAGGCACCTCTGGGGCCAACGTCCTGACTTTC. It encodes CASSQDMTGTSGANVLTF.

Comments on this clone: One junction end disagrees with the germline gene, perhaps due to a read error. The chain is built from TRBV7-9 and TRBJ2-2; TRBD1 aligns across 9 bases. Per the germline V gene, CDR1 is SEHNR and CDR2 is FQNEAQ (reference sequence). CDR3 length: 19 residues. The DNA for the CDR3 is TGTGCCAGCAGATTAGCCCGTACACAGGGGGCACGAAACACCGGGGAGCTGTTTTTT. Its translation: CASRLARTQGARNTGELFF.

The chain joins TRBV4-3 to TRBJ2-1; D unresolved. Per the germline V gene, CDR1 is LGHNA and CDR2 is YSLEER. Trimming removed 0 bases at V and 12 bases at J, with 15 bases between. The CDR3 extends over 14 amino acids. CDR3: CASSQDLHPAVQFF. The DNA of the CDR3 is TGCGCCAGCAGCCAAGATCTACACCCGGCGGTGCAGTTCTTC.

The chain employs TRBV4-3 and TRBJ2-7; D perhaps matches TRBD1 (5 bases). Trimming pared 5 bases from V and 0 bases from J, leaving 14 bases between. The CDR3 runs 15 residues. The germline CDR1 and CDR2 sequences are LGHNA and YSLEER. DNA for the CDR3: TGCGCCAGCAGCTACGGACACGACATCTCCTACGAGCAGTACTTC. It specifies CASSYGHDISYEQYF.

The chain carries TRBV5-1 and TRBJ2-7, with 12 bases identical to TRBD1. The CDR3 totals 16 residues. CDR1 and CDR2 from the germline V gene are SGHRS and YFSETQ. V was pared by 4 bases and J by 4 bases, with 9 bases of the junction left unmatched. The CDR3 DNA sequence: TGCGCCAGCAGCCCCCGGGGACAGGGGGCGGGTTACGAGCAGTACTTC. Protein: CASSPRGQGAGYEQYF.

The V and J genes are TRBV29-1 and TRBJ1-2; D gene ambiguous. CDR3 length: 12 amino acids. Looked up from germline, CDR1 is SQVTM and CDR2 is ANQGSEA. The ends were cut back, 5 bases at V and 4 bases at J, with 11 bases in the middle. CDR3 region: CSVLNSSYGYTF. The CDR3 DNA follows: TGCAGCGTTCTGAACAGCTCCTATGGCTACACCTTC.

The genes are TRBV28 and TRBJ2-2; possibly TRBD2 for D (5 bases). V lost 6 bases and J 5 bases, leaving 10 bases between the germline ends. Germline V CDR1 and CDR2: MDHEN, SYDVKM. The CDR3 has 13 amino acids. The CDR3 here is CASSGVYTGELFF. CDR3 DNA sequence: TGTGCCAGCAGCGGGGTGTATACCGGGGAGCTGTTTTTT.

This sequence joins TRBV9 and TRBJ2-1; D remains ambiguous. Per the germline V gene, CDR1 is SGDLS and CDR2 is YYNGEE. There are 13 residues in the CDR3. V lost 4 bases to trimming and J lost 9 bases, with 14 bases between them. This CDR3 is CASSPTNSGEQFF. The CDR3 DNA reads TGTGCCAGCAGCCCCACGAACTCTGGTGAGCAGTTCTTC.

The chain couples TRBV9 to TRBJ2-7; D uncertain. The CDR3 has 15 amino acids. V lost 4 bases, J lost 4 bases, and 18 bases lay in between. From germline, CDR1 is SGDLS and CDR2 YYNGEE. The CDR3 DNA reads TGTGCCAGCAGCCCAGAGGCGGCAGAGCTGTACGAGCAGTACTTC. Its translation is CASSPEAAELYEQYF.

In DNA, the CDR3 is TGTGCCAGCAGCCCGGGGACACAAACTGAAGCTTTCTTT. Protein sequence: CASSPGTQTEAFF. The V gene is TRBV11-3, the J gene TRBJ1-1; tentative D call: TRBD1 (6 bases). Germline V lookup: CDR1 SGHNT, CDR2 YENEEA. The V end was cut by 5 bases, the J end by 5 bases, with 12 bases between. The CDR3 is 13 amino acids.

The J gene is TRBJ1-5, the V gene TRBV7-9, with D hard to call. Deletions cut 3 bases from V and 7 bases from J, with 7 bases between. Per germline, CDR1 SEHNR and CDR2 FQNEAQ (reference sequence). The CDR3 length is 12 residues. The CDR3 DNA is TGTGCCAGCAGCTTTGGGGAGCAGCCCCAGCATTTT. Protein: CASSFGEQPQHF. The complete variable domain, with remaining parts taken from reference TRBV7-9 and TRBJ1-5, reads DTGVSQNPRHKITKRGQNVTFRCDPISEHNRLYWYRQTLGQGPEFLTYFQNEAQLEKSRLLSDRFSAERPKGSFSTLEIQRTEQGDSAMYLCASSFGEQPQHFGDGTRLSIL.

DNA of the CDR3: TGTGCCAGCAGTCCATGGACAGGGCTTGGCAATCAGCCCCAGCATTTT. Encoded protein: CASSPWTGLGNQPQHF. This rearrangement joins TRBV27 to TRBJ1-5; 8 nucleotides match TRBD1. The CDR3 consists of 16 residues. From germline, CDR1 is MNHEY and CDR2 SMNVEV (reference sequence). V shed 5 bases, J shed 2 bases, and the junction held 8 bases outside the gene matches.

The chain combines TRBV7-3 with TRBJ2-6; the match to TRBD1 covers 10 bases. Germline V gives CDR1 SGHTA, CDR2 FQGTGA. This CDR3 has 19 amino acids. After removal of 5 bases from V and 1 base from J, the junction contained 11 bases not matched to a gene. In nucleotides, the CDR3 is TGTGCCAGCAGCCAAGATGACAGGGGGCAAATTTCTGGGGCCAACGTCCTGACTTTC. Translation gives CASSQDDRGQISGANVLTF. The variable domain in full, with the rest retrieved from reference TRBV7-3 and TRBJ2-6, is GAGVSQTPSNKVTEKGKYVELRCDPISGHTALYWYRQSLGQGPEFLIYFQGTGAADDSGLPNDRFFAVRPEGSVSTLKIQRTERGDSAVYLCASSQDDRGQISGANVLTFGAGSRLTVL.

The chain uses TRBV5-1 and TRBJ1-1; 7 bases align to TRBD1. The junction had 2 bases not matched to a gene; V was cut back by 0 bases and J by 0 bases. Germline CDR1 and CDR2: SGHRS and YFSETQ. The CDR3 spans 15 residues. CDR3 residues: CASSLAGQLNTEAFF. CDR3 in DNA: TGCGCCAGCAGCTTGGCGGGACAGCTGAACACTGAAGCTTTCTTT.

CDR3 DNA sequence: TGTGCCAGCAGCATGACTAGCGGGGTCTACGAGCAGTACTTC. Protein sequence: CASSMTSGVYEQYF. The chain is built from TRBV7-2 and TRBJ2-7; TRBD2 aligns across 11 bases. V dropped 5 bases and J dropped 3; count of bases not matched to a gene: 3. CDR3 length: 14 amino acids. Per germline, CDR1 SGHTA and CDR2 FQGNSA.

A remark on this clone: The sample has other DNA sequences that encode this CDR3 too. V and J are TRBV9 and TRBJ1-3; 7 bases are shared with TRBD1. This CDR3 spans 15 amino acids. The germline V gene has CDR1 SGDLS and CDR2 YYNGEE. J was trimmed by 0 bases and V by 3 bases; bases with no gene match: 3. CDR3 nucleotides: TGTGCCAGCAGCGGAGGGGGCCTCTCTGGAAACACCATATATTTT. This translates into CASSGGGLSGNTIYF.